Shown below are 14 T cell receptor beta chains from a single sample sequenced in a study of blood T cell repertoires in COVID-19. Some clones are missing from TCRdb's copy, which holds only in-frame ones; the method was immunoSEQ multiplex PCR. The repertoire holds around 24,000 clones, with roughly nine tenths as singletons. Sequenced input: peripheral blood. The origin of the receptors is a woman between 65 and 79 years old with active COVID-19.

This clone turned up a few times. The chain combines TRBV9 with TRBJ2-5, with TRBD2 matching 13 bases. Germline V gene lookup returns CDR1 SGDLS and CDR2 YYNGEE. The V gene end was trimmed by 4 bases and the J gene end by 4 bases; junction bases not matched to a gene: 7. This CDR3 comprises 16 residues. The CDR3: CASSLRTSGGGETQYF. The CDR3, as DNA: TGTGCCAGCAGCCTACGGACTAGCGGGGGTGGAGAGACCCAGTACTTC.

The rearrangement joins TRBV5-1 to TRBJ2-1; 9 bases agree with TRBD1. CDR1 and CDR2 from the germline V gene are SGHRS and YFSETQ. The V segment lost 4 bases and the J segment 8 bases; nucleotides outside the gene matches: 7. The CDR3 has 14 residues. The CDR3 DNA reads as TGCGCCAGCAGCAGGGACAGGGCAGGGGATGAGCAGTTCTTC. Amino acid sequence: CASSRDRAGDEQFF.

This clone was counted once. This chain uses TRBV27 with TRBJ2-3, with 12 bases lining up with TRBD2. The CDR3 has 16 amino acids. Germline CDR1 is MNHEY and CDR2 is SMNVEV (reference sequence). The junction had 8 bases not matched to a gene; V was cut back by 6 bases and J by 4 bases. The CDR3 DNA reads TGTGCCAGCAGCTCTAGCGGGGGGGGATGGGCAGATACGCAGTATTTT. As protein: CASSSSGGGWADTQYF.

The chain combines TRBV5-6 with TRBJ1-4, with 8 bases matching TRBD1. The germline gives CDR1 SGHDT, CDR2 YYEEEE. The CDR3 is 15 residues long. V lost 5 bases, J lost 2 bases, and 5 bases stayed unmatched. CDR3 bases: TGTGCCAGCAGTGCAGGGGGCGCGACTAATGAAAAACTGTTTTTT. Translating it yields CASSAGGATNEKLFF. Variable domain in full (rest from reference TRBV5-6 and TRBJ1-4): DAGVTQSPTHLIKTRGQQVTLRCSPKSGHDTVSWYQQALGQGPQFIFQYYEEEERQRGNFPDRFSGHQFPNYSSELNVNALLLGDSALYLCASSAGGATNEKLFFGSGTQLSVL.

This clone has only a few counts. This CDR3 is CASSLVGTGESPLHF. The CDR3, as DNA: TGCGCCAGCAGCTTGGTTGGGACAGGGGAATCACCCCTCCACTTT. The chain combines TRBV5-1 with TRBJ1-6; 10 bases are a match to TRBD1. Per germline, CDR1 SGHRS and CDR2 YFSETQ. J lost 10 bases, V lost 0 bases, and 4 bases had no gene match. There are 15 residues in the CDR3.

V usage is TRBV19 and J usage is TRBJ2-1, with TRBD1 matching over 10 bases. Germline V gene lookup returns CDR1 LNHDA and CDR2 SQIVND (reference sequence). This CDR3 has 15 residues. Unmatched junction bases numbered 7, after V lost 6 bases and J lost 5 bases. The CDR3 loop is CASSLDRGQDNEQFF. CDR3 nucleotides: TGTGCCAGTAGCCTAGACAGGGGGCAAGACAATGAGCAGTTCTTC.

This chain links TRBV2 with TRBJ2-5; D remains unclear. CDR1 SNHLY and CDR2 FYNNEI come from the germline V gene. Trimming took 1 base from V and 2 from J, leaving 11 bases between them. CDR3 length: 15 residues. The CDR3 nucleotides are TGTGCCAGCAGTGAAGATCGTGGCCGACAAGAGACCCAGTACTTC. Amino acid sequence: CASSEDRGRQETQYF.

This clone was counted only a few times. The J gene is TRBJ2-7, the V gene TRBV7-3; 9 bases map to TRBD1. The CDR3 totals 14 residues. CDR1 is SGHTA and CDR2 is FQGTGA in the germline V gene. V shed 5 bases and J 5 bases; nucleotides not matched to a gene: 7. The CDR3 DNA sequence: TGTGCCAGCAGCCCCCGGGACAGGGCCCACGAGCAGTACTTC. The encoded protein is CASSPRDRAHEQYF.

V usage is TRBV5-4 and J usage is TRBJ2-5; TRBD1 matches 10 bases. Germline CDR1 reads SGHNT; CDR2 reads YYREEE (reference sequence). The V segment lost 0 bases and the J segment 4 bases; nucleotides outside the gene matches: 3. The CDR3 loop spans 15 amino acids. CDR3 sequence reads: CASSLGQGARETQYF. CDR3 coding DNA: TGTGCCAGCAGCTTGGGACAGGGGGCGCGAGAGACCCAGTACTTC.

The chain employs TRBV7-8 and TRBJ2-5, with 9 bases identical to TRBD2. There are 16 residues in the CDR3. CDR1 and CDR2 from the germline V gene are SGHVS and FQNEAQ. Trimming at V came to 5 bases and at J to 4 bases, leaving 11 bases not matched to a gene. Written as DNA, the CDR3 is TGTGCCAGCAGCACCCGCGGGGGGGAGGTGAGAGAGACCCAGTACTTC. Translation gives CASSTRGGEVRETQYF.

This chain links TRBV28 with TRBJ2-1; 10 nucleotides match TRBD2. With V trimmed by 7 bases and J by 5 bases, 11 bases remained unmatched. CDR1 and CDR2 (germline): MDHEN, SYDVKM. CDR3 length equals 16 residues. CDR3 nucleotides: TGTGCCAGCAACCCGCGCGAACTAGCGGGGAACAATGAGCAGTTCTTC. It encodes CASNPRELAGNNEQFF.

The CDR3 DNA follows: TGTGCCAGCAGACAACCGGGACTAGCGGGGGGGCGCAATGAGCAGTTCTTC. The encoded protein is CASRQPGLAGGRNEQFF. J is TRBJ2-1 and V is TRBV7-2; 16 positions agree with TRBD2. The ends lost 6 bases at V and 6 bases at J; junction bases unmatched: 8. CDR3 length equals 17 residues. Per germline, CDR1 SGHTA and CDR2 FQGNSA. The full variable domain, completed using reference TRBV7-2 and TRBJ2-1, is GAGVSQSPSNKVTEKGKDVELRCDPISGHTALYWYRQSLGQGLEFLIYFQGNSAPDKSGLPSDRFSAERTGGSVSTLTIQRTQQEDSAVYLCASRQPGLAGGRNEQFFGPGTRLTVL.

This clone was seen once. The chain carries TRBV19 and TRBJ2-3; 8 bases align to TRBD1. CDR3 length equals 17 residues. In germline, CDR1 is LNHDA, CDR2 SQIVND (reference sequence). V gave up 7 bases and J gave up 6 bases; unmatched junction bases: 18. The CDR3 reads CASTSEPGGPSWDTQYF. In nucleotides, the CDR3 is TGTGCCAGTACCTCAGAACCAGGGGGCCCCTCGTGGGATACGCAGTATTTT.

The CDR3 nucleotides read TGTGCCAGCAGCTTACGGACAGGGGGCATCTATGGCTACACCTTC. Encoded protein: CASSLRTGGIYGYTF. V and J are TRBV13 and TRBJ1-2; TRBD1 matches 11 bases. CDR1 and CDR2 (germline): PRHDT, FYEKMQ (reference sequence). Germline trimming cut 2 bases from V and 4 bases from J; bases unmatched to any gene: 3. The CDR3 has 15 amino acids.